The present TCR beta chain was sequenced within a study of blood T cell repertoires in COVID-19. Study as a whole: PBMCs, B-cell-depleted T cells, or T cells were the source of the cDNA or gDNA that made up the material.

The repertoire was sequenced with immunoSEQ multiplex PCR; TCRdb's copy has only in-frame clones and lacks some. The repertoire holds 30,000 or so clones, around 84% seen once, with around 40% in the top ten. This CDR3 has 14 residues. Between the trimmed V and J ends, which lost 7 bases and 0 bases, there was a span of 13 bases. Germline V CDR1 and CDR2: SGHRS, YFSETQ. Specimen: peripheral blood. The V call is TRBV5-1, the J call TRBJ1-2; D uncertain. This TCR was recovered from a man older than 75 with acute or convalescent COVID-19. This CDR3 is CASATETTNYGYTF. The DNA of the CDR3 is TGCGCCAGCGCCACGGAGACCACTAACTATGGCTACACCTTC.